This T cell receptor (beta chain) was recorded in a study of regulatory T cells in long-lasting Graves disease (dated by TCRdb to 2020 to 2023). General notes on the study: Antithyroid drugs had been taken for less than 3 months by newly diagnosed Graves' disease patients. This study used TCR sequencing and RNA sequencing of peripheral blood to compare persistent Graves' disease patients against newly diagnosed Graves' disease patients. The study took place in China and was registered as a clinical trial. TCR sequencing covered roughly 13 persistent and approximately 20 newly diagnosed Graves' disease patients, 33 samples in total. What the study reported, not specific to this receptor: TRBV28, TRBJ1-2 and TRBJ2-5 were preferentially used in persistent disease, while TRBV20-1 and TRBJ2-1 were favored in newly diagnosed disease. Because the primary lesion, thyroid tissue, could not be accessed, the study looked at peripheral blood alone. The authors acknowledged the small sample size as a limitation that may reduce accuracy. Persistent Graves' disease patients showed lower TCR Shannon entropy and fewer highly expanded clones than newly diagnosed patients, suggesting clonal expansion. Sequencing and analysis were restricted to the TCR beta chain. More public clonotypes were shared among persistent patients (about 2,800) than among newly diagnosed patients (roughly 960).

This clonotype was picked up a small number of times. What this receptor recognizes is not known. One base away lies a much larger clone, so this may be a sequencing read error. Library prep was done by multiplex PCR. Sequencing instrument: Illumina HiSeq 4000. TCR beta libraries were built with iRepertoire HTBI primers and Arm-PCR amplification of CDR3 regions. Before sequencing, the PCR products underwent gel purification. In the paper's pipeline: Gene usage analysis of CDR3 amino acid clonotypes used the 60 to 75 TRBV and some 15 TRBJ segments found across samples. Filtered high-quality paired reads were merged into contigs using COPE and FqMerger. Contigs were aligned with BLAST to IMGT TRBV, TRBD and TRBJ reference genes, and CDR3 was defined per IMGT. Any clonotype with a frequency above 0.1% was counted as a highly expanded clone. Repertoire diversity was measured by Shannon entropy, and V-J evenness by the Gini coefficient. Clonotypes shared by more than one individual were considered public. TCRdb reanalyzed the raw reads on its own, using fastp at Q25 for trimming and MiXCR for clone calling, and kept in-frame beta chains. Rows are unified per CDR3 protein, each entry keeping the most common DNA and genes. The V and J calls and clone size are TCRdb's, not the authors'. A total of about 540,000 distinct CDR3 sequences appear in this sample, about 14% of them only once. The ten largest clones capture 10% of the sample.

What the time point label conveys for this sample: newly diagnosed GD, antithyroid drugs for less than 3 months. RNA was extracted from PBMCs in TRIzol for both TCR sequencing and RNA sequencing. The diagnosis of Graves' disease was made according to American Thyroid Association guidelines. Patients were recruited from an endocrinology department in Xi'an, China. Each patient gave approximately 10 milliliters of peripheral blood, collected in an EDTA anticoagulant tube. PBMCs were isolated by Ficoll Paque Plus density gradient separation without further T cell sorting. An Agilent 2100 Bioanalyzer and agarose gel were used to check RNA quality, while a NanoDrop 2000 measured RNA concentration. According to the germline V gene, CDR1 reads ENHRY and CDR2 reads SYGVKD. Trimming leaves V shorter by 4 bases and J shorter by 0 bases, with the junction holding 5 bases beyond the gene matches. From the cysteine through the phenylalanine, the CDR3 covers 16 amino acids. Only the CDR3 portion is preserved as DNA: 48 bases, with reading frame beginning at the first base.

The data were also submitted as part of a second study, on T cells in Graves' hyperthyroidism and ophthalmopathy. The second study's paper adds: Stable Graves' hyperthyroidism was defined as no progression to ophthalmopathy during 18 months of follow-up. The hyperthyroidism patients were between 18 and 65 years old and newly diagnosed, with a disease duration of less than 2 months. Exclusion was applied to patients with uncontrolled infections, other autoimmune diseases, pregnancy or lactation. Diagnoses were established on the basis of clinical symptoms, serum thyroxine and TRAb, thyroid ultrasound, and orbital computed tomography. The TCR CDR3 was subjected to a first round of RT-PCR using the HTBI primer set and the Qiagen OneStep RT-PCR kit. Blood samples also contained most of the expanded thyroid clonotypes (frequency above 0.001), which suggests that blood repertoires may reflect thyroid immune responses. A 13 V-J signature model separated ophthalmopathy from stable hyperthyroidism, with 87.88% sensitivity and about 81% specificity in cross-validation and 80%/75% in testing. In validation, the model predicted progression to ophthalmopathy with roughly 66% sensitivity and 72.22% specificity, a median of 6.5 months before onset. A discovery cohort of fewer than 110 patients, 43 with Graves' ophthalmopathy and 55 to 60 with stable Graves' hyperthyroidism, was used to find distinguishing TCR V-J signatures. Prospective prediction of ophthalmopathy was tested in an independent validation cohort consisting of about 19 hyperthyroidism patients and 15 to 17 patients who later progressed to ophthalmopathy. For training and testing, the 100 or so patients in the discovery cohort were randomly divided in a 7:3 ratio. In six Graves' hyperthyroidism patients, the study also compared T-cell repertoires from thyroid tissue with T-cell repertoires from blood. Following sampling, methimazole starting at 30 mg daily was given to hyperthyroidism patients, and high-dose intravenous methylprednisolone was given to ophthalmopathy patients. A second multiplex PCR round built the libraries, followed by size selection and purification. Libraries were sequenced paired-end with 100 bp reads on an Illumina HiSeq2000. SOAPnuke was used to process the raw data, removing reads that contained adapters or uncalled bases, had a mean Phred below 15, or lacked an exact match to the constant primer or identifier. High-quality paired reads were merged using COPE v1.2.5, and each unique nucleotide sequence was defined as a clonotype. MiTCR v1.1 was used to align the clonotypes against IMGT TRBV, TRBD and TRBJ reference segments. Analysis was restricted to V-J combinations with a frequency above 0.0001, which covered roughly 99% of repertoires. The TCS score was defined as F50 (clonal expansion) divided by E x V (chaos), with BLOSUM62-based TCRdist calculated between CDR3 peptides within each V-J. Welch's t-statistics and random forest reduced roughly 540 V-J features to about 13, which were used in a naive Bayes classifier (R e1071). No statistical method was used to fix the sample size in advance, and group allocation was not hidden from the investigators. According to the paper, TCR Vbeta CDR3 sequencing was carried out on over 130 peripheral blood samples, which came from approximately 43 ophthalmopathy, 70 to 80 hyperthyroidism and some 17 progressor patients.

This receptor chain uses TRBV10-3 and TRBJ2-3; 9 middle bases align to TRBD2. The receptor's source is a man under 40 with Graves disease. Donor details come from another sample of the same person, matched by shared clones. The source was peripheral blood mononuclear cells (PBMCs), collected at new diagnosis, from a patient treated with antithyroid drugs. DNA sequence: TGTGCCATCAGTGGCCGCGGACTAGCGAGCACAGATACGCAGTATTTT. Its amino acids are CAISGRGLASTDTQYF.